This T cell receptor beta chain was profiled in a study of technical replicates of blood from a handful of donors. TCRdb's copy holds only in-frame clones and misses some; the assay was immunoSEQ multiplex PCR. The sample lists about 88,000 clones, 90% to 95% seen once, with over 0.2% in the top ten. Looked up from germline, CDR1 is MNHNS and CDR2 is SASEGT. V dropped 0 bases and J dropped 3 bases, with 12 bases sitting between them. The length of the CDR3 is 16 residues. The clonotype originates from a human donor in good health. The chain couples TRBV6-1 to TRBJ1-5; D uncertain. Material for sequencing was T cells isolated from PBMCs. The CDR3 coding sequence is TGTGCCAGCAGTGAAGCAGGTGCCGGGTTCAATCAGCCCCAGCATTTT. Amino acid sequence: CASSEAGAGFNQPQHF.